The entry that follows covers one T cell receptor beta chain sequence. Its specificity is unknown. The source of the sample is a study of PD-1 blockade in classical Hodgkin lymphoma. For the study at large: Every 2 weeks, patients got 3 mg/kg intravenous nivolumab. The study, taken as a whole, reports: Underlying causes for the observed repertoire differences were not defined, possibly disease activity or prior therapy. Reported findings placed baseline TCR diversity lower in newly diagnosed patients (compared with healthy donors).

Germline values: CDR1 LGHNA, CDR2 YSLEER. With 2 bases clipped from V and 4 bases from J, the junction kept 7 bases outside the gene matches. This CDR3 is 15 amino acids long. TCRdb's table, derived via immunoSEQ multiplex PCR, lists solely in-frame clones and lacks some. The sample consists of tens of thousands of clones, roughly nine tenths of them appearing once. Time point specified: cycle 4 day 1 (C4D1), after five to seven weeks of nivolumab. Exposure to brentuximab vedotin varied, and each patient had relapsed following autologous stem cell transplantation. The receptor was derived from a human donor with classical Hodgkin lymphoma. Source: peripheral blood mononuclear cells (PBMCs), taken before the fourth cycle of nivolumab. The V and J genes are TRBV4-3 and TRBJ1-2; 7 positions match TRBD1. CDR3 bases: TGCGCCAGCAGCCAACTTATAGGGACAGCCTATGGCTACACCTTC. It is translated as CASSQLIGTAYGYTF.